This is a list of T cell receptor beta chains from one sample in a study of OX40 agonist ivuxolimab in advanced cancers. The assay was immunoSEQ multiplex PCR, and TCRdb's table has in-frame clones only and misses some. Altogether roughly 100,000 clones are present, approximately 93% being singletons, with the ten largest covering over 0.2%. Source: CD4+ or CD8+ T cells sorted from blood, taken in a trial of the OX40 agonist ivuxolimab. Receptors originate from an adult with an advanced solid tumor such as melanoma, head and neck, liver or kidney cancer. The CDR3 runs from the conserved cysteine through the conserved F or W. The D gene is left open where the match is weak. Expanded clones get a size class; other rows say once, few or many, or leave the size out.

abundance	v_gene	d_gene	j_gene	CDR3nt	CDR3aa
NA	TRBV25-1	TRBD1	TRBJ2-1	TGTGCCTCCTCAACTCCTAAGGGACAGGGGACCAATGAGCAGTTCTTC	CASSTPKGQGTNEQFF
NA	TRBV27	TRBD2	TRBJ2-1	TGTGCCAGCAGTTCGAAGACTAGCGGGTACTCCTACAATGAGCAGTTCTTC	CASSSKTSGYSYNEQFF
NA	TRBV11-3	TRBD2	TRBJ2-1	TGTGCCAGCAGCTTCGGACTAGCGGGAGCAGACGACAATGAGCAGTTCTTC	CASSFGLAGADDNEQFF
NA	TRBV6-6	TRBD2	TRBJ2-3	TGTGCCAGCAGTTACCTAGCGGGCCCAATCACAGATACGCAGTATTTT	CASSYLAGPITDTQYF
NA	TRBV28	NA	TRBJ1-3	TGTGCCAGCAGTTTTCAGGACACCTCTGGAAACACCATATATTTT	CASSFQDTSGNTIYF
NA	TRBV7-9	NA	TRBJ1-3	TGTGCCAGCAGCTTATCAAGAAACACCATATATTTT	CASSLSRNTIYF
NA	TRBV11-3	NA	TRBJ2-3	TGTGCCAGCATCCCCTGGGACGACACAGATACGCAGTATTTT	CASIPWDDTDTQYF
NA	TRBV18	NA	TRBJ2-3	TGTGCCAGCTCACCACCCGAGGAAGATACGCAGTATTTT	CASSPPEEDTQYF
NA	TRBV19	NA	TRBJ1-3	TGTGCCAGTAGTATTCCGGCAGACCTCGGATCTGGAAACACCATATATTTT	CASSIPADLGSGNTIYF
NA	TRBV11-1	TRBD2	TRBJ2-1	TGTGCCAGCAACCCGTTGGGAGTCAGCGGGAGTAATGGGAATGAGCAGTTCTTC	CASNPLGVSGSNGNEQFF
NA	TRBV4-2	NA	TRBJ1-3	TGTGCCAGCAGCCAAGCGTGGGCCTTAGGTGACACCATATATTTT	CASSQAWALGDTIYF
NA	TRBV30	NA	TRBJ2-5	TGTGCCTGGGGTAGGACGGCGGCTGGGTCCCAGTACTTC	CAWGRTAAGSQYF
NA	TRBV10-3	NA	TRBJ1-5	TGTGCCATCAGTGGCCATGATCAGCCCCAGCATTTT	CAISGHDQPQHF
NA	TRBV11-3	NA	TRBJ2-3	TGTGCCAGCAGCTTAGAATCAGATACGCAGTATTTT	CASSLESDTQYF
once	TRBV18	NA	TRBJ2-1	TGTGCCAGCTCACCACCTAGCGGCAATGAGCAGTTCTTC	CASSPPSGNEQFF
NA	TRBV28	NA	TRBJ1-5	TGTGCCAGCAGTCATAGCCCACCCATAATAAGGGATCAGCCCCAGCATTTT	CASSHSPPIIRDQPQHF
NA	TRBV30	TRBD1	TRBJ1-4	TGTGCCTGGAGTGTCCCAACAGGGGGAAATGAAAAACTGTTTTTT	CAWSVPTGGNEKLFF
NA	TRBV21-1	NA	TRBJ1-2	TGTGCCAGCAGCAACCTCCCGGGGACAGAGGGGAACACTAACTATGGCTACACCTTC	CASSNLPGTEGNTNYGYTF